The 31 T cell receptor beta chains below come from one sample, sequenced in a study of graft-versus-host responses after intestinal transplantation. Data came from immunoSEQ multiplex PCR; TCRdb stores just in-frame clones and leaves some out. The data contain around 100,000 clones, about 90% of them seen just once; the ten biggest clones take up 0.7% to 0.9%. These receptors lack a known antigen. Sequenced here: unstimulated CD4+ T cells sorted from spleen or lymph node cells, sampled before intestinal transplant. These receptor sequences come from a human donor who received an intestinal transplant.

The chain is built from TRBV4-1 and TRBJ2-1; 9 positions match TRBD2. The CDR3 is 16 amino acids. The germline V gene has CDR1 MGHRA and CDR2 YSYEKL. The trim removed 3 bases at V and 4 bases at J, leaving 7 bases unmatched. The CDR3: CASSHARLADYNEQFF. The DNA of the CDR3 is TGCGCCAGCAGCCACGCGAGACTAGCGGATTACAATGAGCAGTTCTTC.

The chain employs TRBV6-6 and TRBJ2-5, with no clear D. The DNA end is a closer match to TRBJ2-7, so the J assignment may be wrong. The CDR3 sequence is 13 residues long. Germline V gene sequence: CDR1 MNHNY, CDR2 SVGAGI (reference sequence). The DNA of the CDR3 is TGTGCCAGCAGTTACCCCCTGTGGGGCGAGCAGTACTTC. This gives the protein CASSYPLWGEQYF.

This chain links TRBV5-1 with TRBJ2-2; either TRBD1 or TRBD2 may supply D (5 bases each). Germline CDR1 SGHRS, CDR2 YFSETQ. The V gene lost 4 bases and the J gene lost 1 base, with 11 bases spanning the gap. CDR3 length equals 15 residues. CDR3 nucleotides: TGCGCCAGCAGCCTCGGGACGGTGAACACCGGGGAGCTGTTTTTT. Protein product: CASSLGTVNTGELFF.

The count of this clone is one. The chain uses TRBV2 and TRBJ2-5, with a weak D call TRBD1 (6 bases). Germline loops: CDR1 SNHLY, CDR2 FYNNEI. The CDR3 has 15 amino acids. The ends were cut back, 5 bases at V and 2 bases at J, with 15 bases in the middle. CDR3 region: CASSPQSGVQETQYF. The CDR3 bases are TGTGCCAGCAGTCCACAGTCAGGGGTTCAAGAGACCCAGTACTTC. The full variable domain, in which reference TRBV2 and TRBJ2-5 provide the parts outside the CDR3, is EPEVTQTPSHQVTQMGQEVILRCVPISNHLYFYWYRQILGQKVEFLVSFYNNEISEKSEIFDDQFSVERPDGSNFTLKIRSTKLEDSAMYFCASSPQSGVQETQYFGPGTRLLVL.

The chain links TRBV7-3 to TRBJ1-1, with D unclear. Trimming shortened V by 0 bases and J by 4 bases, and 12 bases separated the two germline ends. The CDR3 is 15 amino acids. Germline values: CDR1 SGHTA, CDR2 FQGTGA. The CDR3 protein is CASSLTSDGGTEAFF. The DNA of the CDR3 is TGTGCCAGCAGCTTAACTAGTGACGGCGGCACTGAAGCTTTCTTT.

The genes are TRBV5-1 and TRBJ2-7; D is ambiguous. Germline V gene sequence: CDR1 SGHRS, CDR2 YFSETQ. Between the trimmed V and J ends, which lost 2 bases and 3 bases, there was a span of 9 bases. The CDR3 length is 13 residues. In nucleotides, the CDR3 is TGCGCCAGCAGCTTCGAAGGGTACTACGAGCAGTACTTC. Its protein product is CASSFEGYYEQYF. The whole variable domain, filled in from reference TRBV5-1 and TRBJ2-7, reads KAGVTQTPRYLIKTRGQQVTLSCSPISGHRSVSWYQQTPGQGLQFLFEYFSETQRNKGNFPGRFSGRQFSNSRSEMNVSTLELGDSALYLCASSFEGYYEQYFGPGTRLTVT.

J is TRBJ2-7 and V is TRBV30; D gene ambiguous. The CDR3 extends over 13 amino acids. Between the trimmed V and J ends, which lost 2 bases and 0 bases, there was a span of 8 bases. Germline CDR1 reads GTSNPN; CDR2 reads SVGIG (reference sequence). The CDR3 DNA reads as TGTGCCTGGAGTCCCGGTCCCTCCTACGAGCAGTACTTC. Its protein product is CAWSPGPSYEQYF.

The chain links TRBV28 to TRBJ1-5, with D possibly TRBD1 on 5 matching bases. This CDR3 contains 12 residues. CDR1 is MDHEN, CDR2 SYDVKM, per germline. The V and J ends lost 4 bases and 4 bases respectively, with 5 bases between them. CDR3 coding DNA: TGTGCCAGCAGTTGGGGGAATCAGCCCCAGCATTTT. Translated, it gives CASSWGNQPQHF.

CDR3 protein: CASSLVGLAGVDTQYF. In DNA, the CDR3 is TGCGCCAGCAGCTTGGTAGGACTAGCGGGAGTTGATACGCAGTATTTT. The rearrangement joins TRBV5-1 to TRBJ2-3, with TRBD2 matching 13 bases. V lost 0 bases, J lost 6 bases, and 4 bases stayed unmatched. The CDR3 has 16 amino acids. The germline V gene has CDR1 SGHRS and CDR2 YFSETQ.

This chain joins TRBV6-5 and TRBJ2-3; possible D gene TRBD2, 7 bases. The CDR3 runs 15 residues. V was cut by 0 bases and J by 4 bases, with 11 bases left in between. Germline V gene lookup returns CDR1 MNHEY and CDR2 SVGAGI. CDR3 nucleotide sequence: TGTGCCAGCAGTTACTCGGGGGGGGCGCCAGATACGCAGTATTTT. Encoded protein: CASSYSGGAPDTQYF.

There are a few counts of this clone. The chain is built from TRBV9 and TRBJ2-1, with a tentative D call TRBD2 (5 bases). The germline CDR1 and CDR2 sequences are SGDLS and YYNGEE. Trimming removed 0 bases from V and 5 bases from J, with 9 bases in between. This CDR3 has 14 residues. The CDR3: CASSVASGNNEQFF. The CDR3 DNA follows: TGTGCCAGCAGCGTAGCGAGCGGAAACAATGAGCAGTTCTTC.

V is TRBV19 and J is TRBJ1-6, with D unclear. Per germline, CDR1 LNHDA and CDR2 SQIVND (reference sequence). The CDR3 runs to 14 residues. With 3 bases removed from V and 8 bases from J, the gap between germline ends came to 11 bases. CDR3 sequence: CASSISGSDSPLHF. CDR3 bases: TGTGCCAGTAGTATTTCCGGATCTGATTCACCCCTCCACTTT.

This clone was detected only once. V usage is TRBV7-6 and J usage is TRBJ1-2; 9 nucleotides line up with TRBD1. The germline gives CDR1 SGHVS, CDR2 FNYEAQ. CDR3 length: 15 amino acids. V shed 5 bases and J 3 bases; nucleotides not matched to a gene: 7. The CDR3 region has the DNA TGTGCCAGCAGCCTCGGACAGGGGAGGCACTATGGCTACACCTTC. Translated: CASSLGQGRHYGYTF.

The chain uses TRBV7-9 and TRBJ2-7, with 8 bases lining up with TRBD2. Per the germline V gene, CDR1 is SEHNR and CDR2 is FQNEAQ (reference sequence). The J segment lost 0 bases and the V segment lost 5 bases, leaving 12 bases of the junction unmatched. The CDR3 consists of 17 residues. The CDR3 region has the DNA TGTGCCAGCAGCCAAGCGGGGGATAGCGTTTTCTCCTACGAGCAGTACTTC. Translation: CASSQAGDSVFSYEQYF.

DNA for the CDR3: TGTGCCAGCAGCCGACATACAGGGGCCTATGAGCAGTTCTTC. Translating gives CASSRHTGAYEQFF. The chain uses TRBV7-3 and TRBJ2-1, with 7 nucleotides matching TRBD1. CDR1 is SGHTA, CDR2 FQGTGA, per germline. The ends lost 5 bases at V and 8 bases at J; junction bases unmatched: 9. The CDR3 extends over 14 amino acids.

The chain joins TRBV7-9 to TRBJ1-4; 9 bases fit TRBD1. Germline values: CDR1 SEHNR, CDR2 FQNEAQ (reference sequence). V shed 5 bases, J shed 3 bases, and the junction held 7 bases outside the gene matches. CDR3 length: 16 amino acids. CDR3 sequence (DNA): TGTGCCAGCAGCAAAAACAGGGGGCAGGCTAATGAAAAACTGTTTTTT. Protein: CASSKNRGQANEKLFF.

The chain is built from TRBV27 and TRBJ1-2; D remains ambiguous. Germline CDR1 MNHEY, CDR2 SMNVEV (reference sequence). Trimming left V 8 bases short and J 0 bases short, with 13 bases between. The CDR3 length is 14 residues. The CDR3 DNA reads as TGTGCCAGCTCACGCGAGGGTCCTAACTATGGCTACACCTTC. Translation gives CASSREGPNYGYTF.

There are a few counts of this clone. Written as DNA, the CDR3 is TGTGCCAGCAGCTTAGCACTTAGCGGGGGCCAGACCCAGTACTTC. It is translated as CASSLALSGGQTQYF. The chain carries TRBV7-2 and TRBJ2-5; 9 positions agree with TRBD2. This CDR3 comprises 15 residues. Germline CDR1 and CDR2: SGHTA and FQGNSA. V gave up 0 bases and J gave up 6 bases; unmatched junction bases: 5.

V is TRBV5-1 and J is TRBJ1-2; 7 nucleotides agree with TRBD1. CDR3 length: 12 amino acids. From germline, CDR1 is SGHRS and CDR2 YFSETQ. Unmatched junction bases numbered 5, after V lost 3 bases and J lost 9 bases. CDR3 in amino acids: CASSSTGESYTF. The CDR3 nucleotides read TGCGCCAGCAGCTCCACAGGGGAAAGCTACACCTTC. The variable domain in full, with the rest retrieved from reference TRBV5-1 and TRBJ1-2, is KAGVTQTPRYLIKTRGQQVTLSCSPISGHRSVSWYQQTPGQGLQFLFEYFSETQRNKGNFPGRFSGRQFSNSRSEMNVSTLELGDSALYLCASSSTGESYTFGSGTRLTVV.

V gene TRBV7-9 combines with J gene TRBJ1-1, with a tentative D call TRBD1 (5 bases). This CDR3 has 15 residues. Deletions cut 2 bases from V and 4 bases from J, with 14 bases between. Germline V CDR1 and CDR2: SEHNR, FQNEAQ (reference sequence). CDR3 nucleotide sequence: TGTGCCAGCAGCTTATGGGGGGAATCGGGCACTGAAGCTTTCTTT. As protein: CASSLWGESGTEAFF.

The rearrangement joins TRBV11-2 to TRBJ2-7; the D gene could be TRBD1 or TRBD2 (5 bases each). The V gene lost 5 bases and the J gene lost 6 bases, with 23 bases spanning the gap. Germline lookup yields CDR1 SGHAT and CDR2 FQNNGV. The CDR3 length is 16 residues. The DNA of the CDR3 is TGTGCCAGCAGCCCCCCTCGGGGCGGACGCACTGCCGAGCAGTACTTC. Protein: CASSPPRGGRTAEQYF. The variable domain in full, completed from reference TRBV11-2 and TRBJ2-7, reads EAGVAQSPRYKIIEKRQSVAFWCNPISGHATLYWYQQILGQGPKLLIQFQNNGVVDDSQLPKDRFSAERLKGVDSTLKIQPAKLEDSAVYLCASSPPRGGRTAEQYFGPGTRLTVT.

This clone was seen more than once but under ten times. The chain carries TRBV2 and TRBJ2-5; a possible D gene is TRBD1 (5 bases). Germline values: CDR1 SNHLY, CDR2 FYNNEI. The CDR3 has 14 residues. The V and J ends lost 1 base and 5 bases respectively, with 11 bases between them. The CDR3 loop reads CASSEGAGSETQYF. The CDR3 DNA reads TGTGCCAGCAGTGAAGGGGCAGGGTCGGAGACCCAGTACTTC.

The chain combines TRBV11-2 with TRBJ2-3; no clear D. Germline V gene data show CDR1 as SGHAT and CDR2 as FQNNGV. The CDR3 covers 13 residues. The ends were cut back, 0 bases at V and 2 bases at J, with 3 bases in the middle. This CDR3 is CASSLEPTDTQYF. The CDR3 DNA reads TGTGCCAGCAGCTTAGAGCCCACAGATACGCAGTATTTT. The variable domain in full, completed from reference TRBV11-2 and TRBJ2-3, reads EAGVAQSPRYKIIEKRQSVAFWCNPISGHATLYWYQQILGQGPKLLIQFQNNGVVDDSQLPKDRFSAERLKGVDSTLKIQPAKLEDSAVYLCASSLEPTDTQYFGPGTRLTVL.

The chain links TRBV13 to TRBJ2-1; 8 positions agree with TRBD2. V lost 4 bases and J lost 4; bases outside the gene matches: 6. CDR3 length: 15 residues. The germline V gene has CDR1 PRHDT and CDR2 FYEKMQ (reference sequence). CDR3 in amino acids: CASSSITSGYNEQFF. The CDR3 DNA reads as TGTGCCAGCAGCTCGATCACTAGCGGATACAATGAGCAGTTCTTC.

This clone was seen just once. The V gene is TRBV28, the J gene TRBJ2-1; perhaps D is TRBD1 or TRBD2 (7 bases each). The CDR3 is 14 residues long. V was shortened by 8 bases and J by 6 bases, with 17 bases between the two germline ends. The germline CDR1 and CDR2 sequences are MDHEN and SYDVKM. The CDR3 sequence is CASEGGDSGNEQFF. In DNA form, the CDR3 reads TGTGCCAGCGAGGGGGGGGACAGCGGCAATGAGCAGTTCTTC.

This clone was seen only once. The genes are TRBV7-9 and TRBJ1-3; D may be TRBD1 (5 bases). The CDR3 runs to 14 residues. Germline loops: CDR1 SEHNR, CDR2 FQNEAQ (reference sequence). V was trimmed by 3 bases and J by 0 bases, leaving 6 bases between them. Here the CDR3 reads CASSFGTSGNTIYF. CDR3 nucleotides: TGTGCCAGCAGCTTCGGGACCTCTGGAAACACCATATATTTT.

This sequence joins TRBV18 and TRBJ2-7; 11 positions agree with TRBD2. Near its end, the DNA agrees better with TRBJ2-5, so the J call may be wrong. This CDR3 has 16 amino acids. Per the germline V gene, CDR1 is KGHSH and CDR2 is LQKENI. CDR3 nucleotide sequence: TGTGCCAGCTCACCATACGAGCTAGCGGGAGGAGAGACCCAGTACTTC. Amino acids: CASSPYELAGGETQYF.

J is TRBJ2-5 and V is TRBV18, with TRBD2 as a possible D gene (5 bases). The CDR3 is 14 residues long. The germline V gene has CDR1 KGHSH and CDR2 LQKENI. V was pared by 5 bases and J by 5 bases, with 15 bases between. CDR3 DNA sequence: TGTGCCAGCTCAACCATTGAGGGTGAGGAGACCCAGTACTTC. This codes for CASSTIEGEETQYF.

The chain is built from TRBV29-1 and TRBJ2-7; 12 nucleotides match TRBD2. J gave up 5 bases and V 6 bases, and 11 bases lay outside the gene matches. The CDR3 contains 15 residues. CDR1 SQVTM and CDR2 ANQGSEA come from the germline V gene. The CDR3 DNA follows: TGCAGCGTGGGGGGACTAGCGGGTTACCTGGACGAGCAGTACTTC. It specifies CSVGGLAGYLDEQYF.

The CDR3 DNA follows: TGTGCCATCATGAACAGGGCCGGGTATCTAAACTATGGCTACACCTTC. Protein: CAIMNRAGYLNYGYTF. The V gene is TRBV10-3, the J gene TRBJ1-2; possibly TRBD1 for D (6 bases). Germline-derived CDR1 and CDR2 are ENHRY and SYGVKD. The CDR3 is 16 amino acids. Trimming removed 7 bases at V and 2 bases at J, with 20 bases between.

This chain uses TRBV7-9 with TRBJ2-5, with D possibly TRBD1 on 6 matching bases. V was trimmed by 8 bases and J by 4 bases, leaving 11 bases between them. Germline V gene lookup returns CDR1 SEHNR and CDR2 FQNEAQ (reference sequence). The CDR3 covers 12 residues. The CDR3 DNA reads TGTGCCAGCTCCCCCAGGGGAGAGACCCAGTACTTC. It translates to CASSPRGETQYF.